These 30 T cell receptor beta chains came from one sample sequenced in a study of spatial heterogeneity in lung cancer. The time point denotes: sample taken at primary tumor resection. Study-level findings and limits: Higher tumor mutation counts went along with higher counts of expanded intratumoral alpha and beta TCRs.

In TCRdb, the 5' RACE reads were re-called with MiXCR into one record per CDR3 protein. The sample shows 9,500 to 12,000 distinct CDR3 sequences, around 8% of them seen only once. These receptors' targets are unknown. Sample: lung tumor tissue, taken at surgery. The origin of the receptors is a female donor with early-stage non-small cell lung cancer.

This clonotype was found many times. V and J are TRBV20-1 and TRBJ1-1; D not certain. Looked up from germline, CDR1 is DFQATT and CDR2 is SNEGSKA (reference sequence). The CDR3 contains 13 residues. V gave up 4 bases and J gave up 1 base, with 10 bases separating them. The CDR3, as DNA: TGCAGTGCTATTAGGCTGAGGAACACTGAAGCTTTCTTT. As protein: CSAIRLRNTEAFF.

CDR3 DNA sequence: TGTGCCAGTAGTATGACAGCGAACGCCTACAATGAGCAGTTCTTC. As protein: CASSMTANAYNEQFF. The rearrangement uses TRBV19 and TRBJ2-1; D may be TRBD1 (5 bases). This CDR3 is 15 amino acids long. Between the trimmed V and J ends, which lost 3 bases and 2 bases, there was a span of 11 bases. The germline gives CDR1 LNHDA, CDR2 SQIVND (reference sequence).

This clonotype is labeled as medium-sized. The V gene is TRBV7-9, the J gene TRBJ2-7, with D possibly TRBD2 on 5 matching bases. The germline V gene has CDR1 SEHNR and CDR2 FQNEAQ (reference sequence). This CDR3 has 17 amino acids. Trimming took 8 bases from V and 0 from J, leaving 23 bases between them. CDR3 in DNA: TGTGCCAGCGACTTACAAGCCAACGACGGGAACTCCTACGAGCAGTACTTC. Translation gives CASDLQANDGNSYEQYF.

By its share, this clonotype is medium-sized. This chain links TRBV28 with TRBJ2-7; D may correspond to TRBD1 or TRBD2 (6 bases each). The germline V and J ends were trimmed by 7 bases and 2 bases, with 18 bases remaining between them. Germline assignment: CDR1 MDHEN and CDR2 SYDVKM. The CDR3 totals 15 residues. CDR3 nucleotide sequence: TGTGCCAGCATGGTTGAACAGGGACTGGCCTACGAGCAGTACTTC. Protein sequence: CASMVEQGLAYEQYF.

This clonotype is a singleton in its sample. The V and J genes are TRBV2 and TRBJ1-4, with D tentatively TRBD1 (5 bases). The CDR3 length is 14 residues. V dropped 7 bases and J dropped 4 bases, with 13 bases sitting between them. The germline CDR1 and CDR2 sequences are SNHLY and FYNNEI. Here the CDR3 DNA reads TGTGCCAGCACCGGGGACGGTTTTAATGAAAAACTGTTTTTT. As protein: CASTGDGFNEKLFF.

This clonotype appeared many times. The chain uses TRBV7-2 and TRBJ2-5, with TRBD2 matching over 14 bases. CDR3 length: 15 amino acids. V lost 5 bases, J lost 5 bases, and 4 bases stayed unmatched. Per the germline V gene, CDR1 is SGHTA and CDR2 is FQGNSA. This chain's CDR3 is CASSPTSGGVETQYF. The CDR3 DNA reads as TGTGCCAGCAGCCCGACTAGCGGGGGGGTGGAGACCCAGTACTTC.

This clonotype ranks as medium-sized. CDR3 residues: CASSLMRLEAFF. In DNA form, the CDR3 reads TGTGCCAGCAGCTTGATGCGTCTTGAAGCTTTCTTT. The chain has TRBV7-3 and TRBJ1-1; no clear D gene. V was trimmed by 3 bases and J by 7 bases, leaving 9 bases between them. In germline, CDR1 is SGHTA, CDR2 FQGTGA. The CDR3 length is 12 residues.

CDR3 sequence reads: CASSQTGDYGYTF. As DNA, the CDR3 is TGTGCCAGCAGCCAGACAGGGGACTATGGCTACACCTTC. The rearrangement links TRBV5-5 to TRBJ1-2, with 8 bases aligning to TRBD1. This CDR3 comprises 13 residues. Germline values: CDR1 SGHKS, CDR2 YYEKEE (reference sequence). With 4 bases clipped from V and 3 bases from J, the junction kept 2 bases outside the gene matches.

This clonotype occurred a few times. The CDR3 reads CASSVSRGLGSLNYEQYF. The CDR3 nucleotides are TGTGCCAGCAGTGTTTCCAGGGGGCTAGGCTCGTTGAACTACGAGCAGTACTTC. The chain couples TRBV28 to TRBJ2-7, with 8 bases lining up with TRBD1. CDR1 is MDHEN, CDR2 SYDVKM, per germline. The CDR3 is 18 residues long. The J segment lost 3 bases and the V segment lost 5 bases, leaving 18 bases of the junction unmatched.

There are many counts of this clonotype. V usage is TRBV5-1 and J usage is TRBJ2-1, with TRBD2 as a possible D gene (5 bases). This CDR3 is built from 16 residues. V lost 6 bases and J 5 bases, leaving 21 bases between the germline ends. The V gene's germline CDR1 is SGHRS and CDR2 YFSETQ. CDR3 sequence reads: CASKASSPAPHNEQFF. The CDR3 DNA sequence: TGCGCCAGCAAGGCTAGCAGCCCAGCTCCCCACAATGAGCAGTTCTTC.

This clonotype has a count of ten or more. The chain joins TRBV20-1 to TRBJ2-7, with D perhaps TRBD1 (6 bases). The CDR3 contains 12 residues. Germline-derived CDR1 and CDR2 are DFQATT and SNEGSKA (reference sequence). The V and J ends lost 5 bases and 2 bases respectively, with 10 bases between them. CDR3 sequence reads: CSAAGETYEQYF. The CDR3 DNA is TGCAGTGCTGCAGGGGAAACCTACGAGCAGTACTTC.

About this clonotype: A single base separates this from a much larger clone, so it may be a read error. Since no conserved phenylalanine or tryptophan closes the CDR3, a read error is the likely cause. This chain uses TRBV7-2 with TRBJ2-3; D ambiguous. The germline V gene has CDR1 SGHTA and CDR2 FQGNSA. The length of the CDR3 is 13 residues. Trimming shortened V by 5 bases and J by 6 bases, and 12 bases separated the two germline ends. The CDR3 sequence: CASSALFGDTQYL. The CDR3 region has the DNA TGTGCCAGCAGCGCGCTATTCGGGGATACGCAGTATTTG.

This clonotype was recorded many times. The chain has TRBV4-1 and TRBJ1-2; 9 nucleotides align to TRBD1. With V trimmed by 3 bases and J by 7 bases, 9 bases remained unmatched. Germline V CDR1 and CDR2: MGHRA, YSYEKL. The CDR3 is 15 amino acids. The CDR3 spells CASSHWDREQSGYTF. The CDR3 nucleotides read TGCGCCAGCAGCCACTGGGACAGGGAGCAAAGTGGCTACACCTTC.

This clonotype is judged medium-sized. For the CDR3, the DNA is TGCGCCAGCAGCGACGGGACTAGCGCCCACAATGAGCAGTTCTTC. This sequence encodes CASSDGTSAHNEQFF. V is TRBV5-1 and J is TRBJ2-1, with 10 nucleotides matching TRBD2. Germline V lookup: CDR1 SGHRS, CDR2 YFSETQ. With 4 bases clipped from V and 5 bases from J, the junction kept 6 bases outside the gene matches. The CDR3 contains 15 residues.

This clonotype is categorized as medium-sized. The chain employs TRBV18 and TRBJ2-3, with TRBD1 matching over 7 bases. This CDR3 region has 16 residues. The J segment lost 2 bases and the V segment lost 6 bases, leaving 11 bases of the junction unmatched. Per the germline V gene, CDR1 is KGHSH and CDR2 is LQKENI. CDR3 bases: TGTGCCAGCTCCCCTCAAGGGGGCCCCTTCACAGATACGCAGTATTTT. Translation: CASSPQGGPFTDTQYF.

The sample holds many counts of this clonotype. V usage is TRBV20-1 and J usage is TRBJ1-1; no reliable D call. From germline, CDR1 is DFQATT and CDR2 SNEGSKA (reference sequence). This CDR3 has 16 amino acids. V lost 6 bases, J lost 5 bases, and 25 bases lay in between. The CDR3 region has the DNA TGCAGTGCCAGGTGGGGTCTGAGCCTACCAGGTACTGAAGCTTTCTTT. It specifies CSARWGLSLPGTEAFF.

J is TRBJ1-1 and V is TRBV6-2 or TRBV6-3, with D unresolved. Germline lookup yields CDR1 MNHEY and CDR2 SVGEGT. This CDR3 has 13 residues. Trimming cost V 5 bases and J 0 bases, with 7 bases left between them. CDR3 bases: TGTGCCAGCAGTGACAACATGAACACTGAAGCTTTCTTT. Its protein product is CASSDNMNTEAFF.

This clonotype was recorded many times. V usage is TRBV20-1 and J usage is TRBJ1-1; maybe TRBD1 (6 bases). Trimming left V 6 bases short and J 0 bases short, with 23 bases between. From germline, CDR1 is DFQATT and CDR2 SNEGSKA (reference sequence). The CDR3 runs 17 residues. CDR3 DNA: TGCAGTGCCCCGGTTCGGGGGCCAAGCCCCCTGAACACTGAAGCTTTCTTT. This codes for CSAPVRGPSPLNTEAFF.

Ten or more counts support this clonotype. The CDR3 loop reads CASSSPPAGGEETQYF. DNA for the CDR3: TGTGCCAGCAGCTCCCCCCCAGCGGGGGGGGAAGAGACCCAGTACTTC. The chain has TRBV5-4 and TRBJ2-5; TRBD2 matches at 10 bases. V was pared by 3 bases and J by 3 bases, with 8 bases of the junction left unmatched. The germline CDR1 and CDR2 sequences are SGHNT and YYREEE (reference sequence). The CDR3 spans 16 residues. The full variable domain, with the rest looked up from reference TRBV5-4 and TRBJ2-5, is ETGVTQSPTHLIKTRGQQVTLRCSSQSGHNTVSWYQQALGQGPQFIFQYYREEENGRGNFPPRFSGLQFPNYSSELNVNALELDDSALYLCASSSPPAGGEETQYFGPGTRLLVL.

In this sample, this clonotype turned up many times. This chain connects TRBV20-1 to TRBJ1-2, with 9 bases that match TRBD1. This CDR3 is built from 15 residues. Per germline, CDR1 DFQATT and CDR2 SNEGSKA (reference sequence). The ends lost 0 bases at V and 4 bases at J; junction bases unmatched: 6. The CDR3 is CSAREPTGGAYGYTF. CDR3 DNA: TGCAGTGCTAGAGAACCCACAGGGGGCGCCTATGGCTACACCTTC.

Relative to its sample, this clonotype is medium-sized. The CDR3: CASSLASAQPYEQYF. CDR3 in DNA: TGCGCCAGCAGCTTGGCCTCAGCCCAGCCCTACGAGCAGTACTTC. The rearrangement joins TRBV5-1 to TRBJ2-7; D ambiguous. The germline V and J ends were trimmed by 0 bases and 2 bases, with 12 bases remaining between them. Per the germline V gene, CDR1 is SGHRS and CDR2 is YFSETQ. The CDR3 runs 15 residues.

This clonotype was found once. DNA of the CDR3: TGTGCCAGCAGCTTAGCTGCTGGGACCTTCAGCTCCTACAATGAGCAGTTCTTC. Its protein product is CASSLAAGTFSSYNEQFF. V and J are TRBV7-9 and TRBJ2-1; D may be TRBD1 or TRBD2 (5 bases each). The V gene lost 0 bases and the J gene lost 0 bases, with 15 bases spanning the gap. Germline CDR1 is SEHNR and CDR2 is FQNEAQ (reference sequence). The CDR3 contains 18 residues.

In its sample, this clonotype ranks as medium-sized. The chain combines TRBV7-2 with TRBJ1-1; TRBD1 might be the D (6 bases). The germline gives CDR1 SGHTA, CDR2 FQGNSA. The CDR3 has 15 amino acids. Trimming removed 5 bases from V and 3 bases from J, with 16 bases in between. The CDR3 DNA sequence: TGTGCCAGCAGCCGAACCCGGGACACTTACACTGAAGCTTTCTTT. Its translation: CASSRTRDTYTEAFF.

The sample holds many counts of this clonotype. The J gene is TRBJ1-5, the V gene TRBV5-1; D is uncertain. From germline, CDR1 is SGHRS and CDR2 YFSETQ. With 0 bases removed from V and 7 bases from J, the gap between germline ends came to 14 bases. CDR3 size: 15 residues. CDR3 protein: CASSLVRRERQPQHF. The CDR3 nucleotides are TGCGCCAGCAGCTTGGTAAGAAGGGAAAGGCAGCCCCAGCATTTT.

This clonotype was seen ten or more times. V usage is TRBV7-9 and J usage is TRBJ2-7, with TRBD1 identical over 7 bases. Germline loops: CDR1 SEHNR, CDR2 FQNEAQ (reference sequence). The CDR3 runs 16 residues. V dropped 5 bases and J dropped 0; count of bases not matched to a gene: 10. CDR3 residues: CASSRDRSQSSYEQYF. The CDR3 coding sequence is TGTGCCAGCAGCCGGGACAGATCTCAAAGCTCCTACGAGCAGTACTTC.

The rearrangement uses TRBV28 and TRBJ2-2; TRBD1 is a possible D gene (5 bases). The V end was cut by 6 bases, the J end by 6 bases, with 11 bases between. The CDR3 extends over 13 amino acids. CDR1 is MDHEN and CDR2 is SYDVKM in the germline V gene. Written as DNA, the CDR3 is TGTGCCAGCAGACCTGACAGACCCGGGGAGCTGTTTTTT. It specifies CASRPDRPGELFF.

The sample holds a few counts of this clonotype. J is TRBJ1-2 and V is TRBV5-4, with TRBD1 matching over 9 bases. Germline V gene sequence: CDR1 SGHNT, CDR2 YYREEE (reference sequence). V was clipped by 2 bases and J by 7 bases; unmatched bases: 6. The CDR3 has 14 amino acids. The CDR3 nucleotides read TGTGCCAGCAGCTTACAGGGGGCGATCTTTGGCTACACCTTC. It codes for CASSLQGAIFGYTF.

This clonotype came up many times. The chain couples TRBV4-1 to TRBJ2-1; 14 nucleotides match TRBD2. CDR1 is MGHRA, CDR2 YSYEKL, per germline. The CDR3 is 19 amino acids. V trimming: 3 bases; J trimming: 0 bases; junction bases outside the gene matches: 7. This chain's CDR3 is CASSHRLAGGASSYNEQFF. The CDR3 DNA reads TGCGCCAGCAGCCACCGACTAGCGGGGGGGGCTAGCTCCTACAATGAGCAGTTCTTC.

This chain uses TRBV20-1 with TRBJ2-1, with 10 bases fitting TRBD1. Germline CDR1 DFQATT, CDR2 SNEGSKA (reference sequence). V gave up 5 bases and J gave up 8 bases; unmatched junction bases: 9. The CDR3 spans 14 residues. The CDR3 nucleotides read TGCAGTGCTTCCCGACAGGGGGCTCTTGATGAGCAGTTCTTC. Amino acid sequence: CSASRQGALDEQFF.

This clonotype was picked up many times. This rearrangement joins TRBV19 to TRBJ1-4, with no clear D. Between the trimmed V and J ends, which lost 4 bases and 1 base, there was a span of 13 bases. CDR1 and CDR2 (germline): LNHDA, SQIVND (reference sequence). CDR3 length: 16 residues. This CDR3 is CASSRPGPQTNEKLFF. CDR3 coding DNA: TGTGCCAGTAGTAGACCGGGCCCGCAAACTAATGAAAAACTGTTTTTT.